This T cell receptor (beta chain) was found in a study of a mutant IDH1 vaccine in newly diagnosed glioma (dated by TCRdb to the early 2020s). In terms of the full investigation: Across visits V03 through V10, patients got a total of eight vaccinations, given in weeks 1, 3, 5, 7, 11, 15, 19 and 23. Vaccination was initiated 4-6 weeks after radiotherapy alone, or concurrently with temozolomide cycles in the chemotherapy-containing groups. Of the roughly 32 treated patients, approximately 60% were male and approximately 40% were female, and a mean age of approximately 40 years was recorded. Prior to enrollment, patients had been given standard therapy consisting of radiotherapy alone, temozolomide alone, or radiochemotherapy with temozolomide, with the combination given to most patients. Peripheral blood was drawn at six visits: V03 (baseline), V05, V07, V10, V12 and V13. For exploratory analyses, approximately 25 treated patients had longitudinal TCRB deep sequencing done wherever samples were available.

The library relied on the immunoSEQ multiplex PCR assay. Rearranged TCR beta chain sequences were amplified with the hsTCRB Kit following the manufacturer's protocol. Sequencing of TCRB libraries was carried out on an Illumina MiSeq. As for the original processing: The kit vendor's proprietary platform handled demultiplexing, trimming and gene mapping. TCRdb limited this immuneACCESS table to in-frame rearrangements with V and J called. A share of clones is missing; checked studies link under half to unresolved V genes, and the rest is unexplained. From that table come the V and J calls and clone size; the DNA was used to work out D and trimming. The sample table records around 46,000 clones; around 80% of these occur just once. The ten largest clones add up to around 4.9% of the sample. CDR3 length: 12 amino acids, cysteine to phenylalanine. The kept DNA is CDR3 alone, 36 bases in frame from the first base. V was cut back by 3 bases and J by 9 bases, leaving a gap of 14 bases between them. Sequences GTSNPN (CDR1) and SVGIG (CDR2) are obtained from the germline V gene (reference sequence).

The time point label, as the study defines it: week 5, during vaccination. Each vaccine dose, consisting of 300 ug of a 20-mer mutant IDH1 peptide in Montanide, was administered subcutaneously with topical imiquimod. Newly diagnosed WHO grade 3 or 4 IDH1-mutant astrocytomas showing loss of nuclear ATRX were present in the donors. The samples were drawn from NOA16, a multicentre, single-arm, open-label phase I trial in Germany that tested a mutant IDH1 peptide vaccine in humans for the first time. Genomic DNA for TCRB sequencing was extracted from EDTA blood using the DNeasy Blood and Tissue Kit. Overall study outcomes, separate from this receptor: Changes in the top peripheral T cell clonotypes picked up by TCRB sequencing did not appear to be linked to pseudoprogression. Vaccine-induced immune responses across multiple MHC alleles were detected in 80% to 95% of patients. According to the authors, sample limitations meant that analyses of patient blood samples could not be reproduced. PBMC samples for TCRB deep sequencing were selected based on availability.

Points on this clone: Its antigen is not yet known. Per-base qualities were not stored, and no clone one base away is much larger.

This chain is built from TRBV30 and TRBJ2-5; no D segment can be confidently identified. The receptor was derived from a man in his fifties or sixties with glioma. This specimen consisted of PBMCs, obtained from a glioma patient whose treatment included an IDH1 peptide vaccine. The CDR3 protein: CAWRYGRGAQYF. At the DNA level, the sequence is TGTGCCTGGAGATACGGAAGAGGAGCCCAGTACTTC.